A selection of T cell receptor beta chains follows, all from one sample in a study of blood T cell repertoires in COVID-19. Using immunoSEQ multiplex PCR, the repertoire was profiled, and TCRdb retains in-frame clones only, with some absent. The table lists about 170,000 clones, around 78% of them singletons. The sequencing sample was made of PBMCs or T cells enriched from blood (not recorded which). Receptors originate from a woman aged 50 to 60 who had recovered from COVID-19. Both conserved end residues are part of each CDR3. The order of the fields is D gene, J gene, clone size, V gene, CDR3 protein, CDR3 DNA. A D gene is named only where the DNA matches it firmly. Expanded clones are given a class, and other clones once, few, many or no size at all.

d_call: TRBD2
j_call: TRBJ2-3
clone_size: .
v_call: TRBV28
cdr3_aa: CASRGTSGGAKSDTQYF
cdr3_nt: TGTGCCAGCAGGGGGACTAGCGGGGGGGCAAAGTCAGATACGCAGTATTTT

d_call: .
j_call: TRBJ2-3
clone_size: .
v_call: TRBV12-3/TRBV12-4
cdr3_aa: CASTRGPDTQYF
cdr3_nt: TGTGCCAGCACTAGGGGCCCAGATACGCAGTATTTT

d_call: TRBD2
j_call: TRBJ2-2
clone_size: .
v_call: TRBV28
cdr3_aa: CASSLSFLSGGVGELFF
cdr3_nt: TGTGCCAGCAGTTTATCGTTTCTTAGCGGGGGTGTGGGGGAGCTGTTTTTT

d_call: TRBD1
j_call: TRBJ2-3
clone_size: .
v_call: TRBV9
cdr3_aa: CASSVTDGQAVYTDTQYF
cdr3_nt: TGTGCCAGCAGCGTGACCGACGGACAGGCCGTGTACACAGATACGCAGTATTTT

d_call: TRBD1
j_call: TRBJ2-3
clone_size: .
v_call: TRBV4-3
cdr3_aa: CASSQAVRGTTSTDTQYF
cdr3_nt: TGCGCCAGCAGCCAAGCGGTCAGGGGGACCACTAGCACAGATACGCAGTATTTT

d_call: TRBD2
j_call: TRBJ2-1
clone_size: .
v_call: TRBV9
cdr3_aa: CASSVGASGGRYEQFF
cdr3_nt: TGTGCCAGCAGCGTAGGGGCCAGCGGGGGAAGGTATGAGCAGTTCTTC

d_call: .
j_call: TRBJ1-4
clone_size: .
v_call: TRBV28
cdr3_aa: CASSAPGQGPEKLFF
cdr3_nt: TGTGCCAGCAGTGCCCCGGGGCAGGGGCCTGAAAAACTGTTTTTT

d_call: TRBD1
j_call: TRBJ1-4
clone_size: .
v_call: TRBV5-1
cdr3_aa: CASSLMGQGSDNEKLFF
cdr3_nt: TGCGCCAGCAGCTTGATGGGACAGGGGTCCGATAATGAAAAACTGTTTTTT

d_call: .
j_call: TRBJ1-2
clone_size: .
v_call: TRBV6-1
cdr3_aa: CASSDRAGYGYTF
cdr3_nt: TGTGCCAGCAGTGACAGGGCCGGCTATGGCTACACCTTC

d_call: TRBD2
j_call: TRBJ2-1
clone_size: .
v_call: TRBV7-9
cdr3_aa: CASSSQSGRASGSYNEQFF
cdr3_nt: TGTGCCAGCAGCTCCCAAAGCGGGAGGGCCTCCGGCTCCTACAATGAGCAGTTCTTC

d_call: TRBD1
j_call: TRBJ2-2
clone_size: once
v_call: TRBV6-5
cdr3_aa: CASRKYGQATGELFF
cdr3_nt: TGTGCCAGCAGGAAGTATGGACAGGCCACCGGGGAGCTGTTTTTT

d_call: TRBD1
j_call: TRBJ1-1
clone_size: .
v_call: TRBV7-2
cdr3_aa: CASSLGPGQGAGTEAFF
cdr3_nt: TGTGCCAGCAGCTTAGGCCCAGGACAGGGGGCAGGCACTGAAGCTTTCTTT

d_call: .
j_call: TRBJ1-2
clone_size: .
v_call: TRBV28
cdr3_aa: CASNSPVGRRDGYTF
cdr3_nt: TGTGCCAGCAACTCACCCGTGGGCCGCCGTGATGGCTACACCTTC

d_call: TRBD1
j_call: TRBJ1-2
clone_size: .
v_call: TRBV6-5
cdr3_aa: CASSPTGGIYGYTF
cdr3_nt: TGTGCCAGCAGCCCGACAGGGGGCATCTATGGCTACACCTTC

d_call: .
j_call: TRBJ1-3
clone_size: once
v_call: TRBV18
cdr3_aa: CASSPSGAGSSGNTIYF
cdr3_nt: TGTGCCAGCTCACCCTCTGGGGCGGGGAGCTCTGGAAACACCATATATTTT

d_call: .
j_call: TRBJ2-5
clone_size: .
v_call: TRBV7-2
cdr3_aa: CASQTGGGNQETQYF
cdr3_nt: TGTGCCAGTCAGACGGGAGGGGGCAACCAAGAGACCCAGTACTTC

d_call: .
j_call: TRBJ2-3
clone_size: .
v_call: TRBV4-1
cdr3_aa: CASSQEDLASTDTQYF
cdr3_nt: TGCGCCAGCAGCCAAGAAGACCTAGCGAGCACAGATACGCAGTATTTT

d_call: TRBD1
j_call: TRBJ1-5
clone_size: .
v_call: TRBV7-8
cdr3_aa: CASSLEPRTGSNQPQHF
cdr3_nt: TGTGCCAGCAGCTTAGAACCCCGGACAGGGTCCAATCAGCCCCAGCATTTT

d_call: TRBD2
j_call: TRBJ2-1
clone_size: .
v_call: TRBV5-4
cdr3_aa: CASSLYRGSHNEQFF
cdr3_nt: TGTGCCAGCAGCTTATACCGCGGGAGCCACAATGAGCAGTTCTTC

d_call: TRBD1
j_call: TRBJ1-5
clone_size: .
v_call: TRBV7-9
cdr3_aa: CASSPGQANGQPQHF
cdr3_nt: TGTGCCAGCAGCCCGGGACAGGCTAATGGTCAGCCCCAGCATTTT

d_call: .
j_call: TRBJ1-2
clone_size: .
v_call: TRBV12-3/TRBV12-4
cdr3_aa: CASSPRNYGYTF
cdr3_nt: TGTGCCAGCAGCCCCAGGAACTATGGCTACACCTTC

d_call: .
j_call: TRBJ1-1
clone_size: .
v_call: TRBV19
cdr3_aa: CASSSGLNTEAFF
cdr3_nt: TGTGCCAGTAGTTCCGGGTTGAACACTGAAGCTTTCTTT

d_call: TRBD2
j_call: TRBJ2-5
clone_size: once
v_call: TRBV10-2
cdr3_aa: CASSEAALAGLRETQYF
cdr3_nt: TGCGCCAGCAGTGAAGCTGCGCTAGCGGGATTAAGGGAGACCCAGTACTTC

d_call: TRBD1
j_call: TRBJ1-3
clone_size: .
v_call: TRBV5-1
cdr3_aa: CASSSGQGVNTIYF
cdr3_nt: TGCGCCAGCAGCTCAGGACAGGGAGTAAACACCATATATTTT

d_call: TRBD1
j_call: TRBJ2-1
clone_size: few
v_call: TRBV6-5
cdr3_aa: CASSSPGGAWNEQFF
cdr3_nt: TGTGCCAGCAGTTCCCCAGGGGGCGCCTGGAATGAGCAGTTCTTC

d_call: .
j_call: TRBJ1-5
clone_size: .
v_call: TRBV9
cdr3_aa: CASSLTGELYQPQHF
cdr3_nt: TGTGCCAGCAGCCTCACCGGGGAGCTTTATCAGCCCCAGCATTTT

d_call: TRBD2
j_call: TRBJ2-3
clone_size: .
v_call: TRBV5-1
cdr3_aa: CASSLAVAGSTDTQYF
cdr3_nt: TGCGCCAGCAGCTTGGCGGTAGCGGGGAGCACAGATACGCAGTATTTT

d_call: TRBD1
j_call: TRBJ1-6
clone_size: .
v_call: TRBV12-3/TRBV12-4
cdr3_aa: CASSFGTGSPLHF
cdr3_nt: TGTGCCAGCAGTTTTGGGACAGGGTCACCCCTCCACTTT

d_call: TRBD2
j_call: TRBJ2-2
clone_size: few
v_call: TRBV7-9
cdr3_aa: CASSATSGEAGVF
cdr3_nt: TGTGCCAGCAGCGCAACTAGCGGGGAGGCTGGGGTTTTT

d_call: .
j_call: TRBJ2-3
clone_size: .
v_call: TRBV10-2
cdr3_aa: CASTGTDTQYF
cdr3_nt: TGCGCCAGCACAGGAACAGATACGCAGTATTTT

d_call: TRBD1
j_call: TRBJ1-5
clone_size: once
v_call: TRBV7-9
cdr3_aa: CASSLGQPQPQHF
cdr3_nt: TGTGCCAGCAGCTTGGGACAGCCTCAGCCCCAGCATTTT

d_call: TRBD1
j_call: TRBJ1-2
clone_size: .
v_call: TRBV18
cdr3_aa: CASSPDRDYGYTF
cdr3_nt: TGTGCCAGCTCACCGGACAGGGACTATGGCTACACCTTC

d_call: .
j_call: TRBJ1-3
clone_size: .
v_call: TRBV4-1
cdr3_aa: CASSPGWVGGNTIYF
cdr3_nt: TGCGCCAGCAGCCCGGGGTGGGTCGGTGGAAACACCATATATTTT

d_call: TRBD1
j_call: TRBJ1-5
clone_size: .
v_call: TRBV4-3
cdr3_aa: CASSQDRTGGLYSNQPQHF
cdr3_nt: TGCGCCAGCAGCCAAGATCGGACAGGGGGCCTCTATAGCAATCAGCCCCAGCATTTT

d_call: .
j_call: TRBJ1-2
clone_size: .
v_call: TRBV5-6
cdr3_aa: CASSADRNYGYTF
cdr3_nt: TGTGCCAGCAGCGCAGACAGGAACTATGGCTACACCTTC

d_call: TRBD2
j_call: TRBJ2-1
clone_size: .
v_call: TRBV6-5
cdr3_aa: CASRLAGNGEQFF
cdr3_nt: TGTGCCAGCAGACTAGCGGGAAATGGTGAGCAGTTCTTC

d_call: TRBD1
j_call: TRBJ1-1
clone_size: .
v_call: TRBV7-8
cdr3_aa: CASSLEIARMRTGSTEAFF
cdr3_nt: TGTGCCAGCAGCTTAGAAATAGCGCGAATGAGGACAGGGAGCACTGAAGCTTTCTTT

d_call: TRBD2
j_call: TRBJ2-3
clone_size: .
v_call: TRBV10-1
cdr3_aa: CASTLAGGQKSTDTQYF
cdr3_nt: TGCGCCAGCACACTAGCGGGGGGGCAAAAAAGCACAGATACGCAGTATTTT

d_call: TRBD1
j_call: TRBJ1-6
clone_size: .
v_call: TRBV6-2/TRBV6-3
cdr3_aa: CASSQGVPYNSPLHF
cdr3_nt: TGTGCCAGCAGCCAGGGGGTACCCTATAATTCACCCCTCCACTTT

d_call: TRBD1
j_call: TRBJ1-1
clone_size: .
v_call: TRBV6-5
cdr3_aa: CASSYSGTGVNTEAFF
cdr3_nt: TGTGCCAGCAGTTACTCCGGGACAGGGGTGAACACTGAAGCTTTCTTT

d_call: .
j_call: TRBJ2-1
clone_size: .
v_call: TRBV18
cdr3_aa: CASSPTSGVDEQFF
cdr3_nt: TGTGCCAGCTCACCAACCTCGGGAGTCGATGAGCAGTTCTTC

d_call: .
j_call: TRBJ2-5
clone_size: .
v_call: TRBV4-1
cdr3_aa: CASSQPGQETQYF
cdr3_nt: TGCGCCAGCAGCCAACCCGGTCAAGAGACCCAGTACTTC

d_call: .
j_call: TRBJ2-3
clone_size: few
v_call: TRBV4-1
cdr3_aa: CASSQDGGGTDTQYF
cdr3_nt: TGCGCCAGCAGCCAGGACGGAGGGGGCACAGATACGCAGTATTTT

d_call: .
j_call: TRBJ2-1
clone_size: once
v_call: TRBV30
cdr3_aa: CAWSLSEEQFF
cdr3_nt: TGTGCCTGGAGCCTAAGCGAGGAGCAGTTCTTC

d_call: .
j_call: TRBJ1-4
clone_size: .
v_call: TRBV28
cdr3_aa: CASSPSLLGPTNEKLFF
cdr3_nt: TGTGCCAGCAGTCCCAGTCTCCTGGGCCCAACTAATGAAAAACTGTTTTTT

d_call: .
j_call: TRBJ1-5
clone_size: .
v_call: TRBV10-3
cdr3_aa: CAISESKVGGHF
cdr3_nt: TGTGCCATCAGTGAGTCAAAAGTGGGAGGGCATTTT

d_call: .
j_call: TRBJ2-2
clone_size: .
v_call: TRBV5-1
cdr3_aa: CASSSQGKNTGELFF
cdr3_nt: TGCGCCAGCAGCTCCCAGGGGAAAAACACCGGGGAGCTGTTTTTT

d_call: TRBD1
j_call: TRBJ1-5
clone_size: .
v_call: TRBV5-5
cdr3_aa: CASSFLDRGYQPQHF
cdr3_nt: TGTGCCAGCAGCTTTTTGGACAGGGGGTATCAGCCCCAGCATTTT